The following is a T cell receptor (beta chain) sequence with its context. What it binds is unknown. The record originates from a study of radiotherapy plus CTLA-4 blockade in lung cancer. Overall study: There were objective responses in 15% to 20% of patients, and around 31% had disease control. General study points: It was early blood T cell clone dynamics, with interferon-beta, that reportedly best predicted response. After radiotherapy and ipilimumab, tumor-derived clones expanded in peripheral blood.

Germline CDR1 reads GTSNPN; CDR2 reads SVGIG (reference sequence). With 0 bases clipped from V and 7 bases from J, the junction kept 22 bases outside the gene matches. The CDR3 has 20 amino acids. TCRdb's copy holds only in-frame clones and misses some; the assay was immunoSEQ multiplex PCR. The table records around 82,000 clones, 70% to 85% of them present only once. In chemo-refractory metastatic non-small-cell lung cancer, patients got ipilimumab CTLA-4 blockade together with focal radiation. The genes are TRBV30 and TRBJ2-2, with 8 bases that match TRBD1. The source of this sequence is a human donor with non-small cell lung cancer who had stable disease on radiotherapy plus ipilimumab. The material sequenced was peripheral blood, taken from a patient treated with radiotherapy plus ipilimumab. CDR3 region: CAWSVRATLQNRGSGGELFF. CDR3 DNA: TGTGCCTGGAGTGTAAGGGCCACATTACAGAACAGGGGGTCGGGCGGGGAGCTGTTTTTT.